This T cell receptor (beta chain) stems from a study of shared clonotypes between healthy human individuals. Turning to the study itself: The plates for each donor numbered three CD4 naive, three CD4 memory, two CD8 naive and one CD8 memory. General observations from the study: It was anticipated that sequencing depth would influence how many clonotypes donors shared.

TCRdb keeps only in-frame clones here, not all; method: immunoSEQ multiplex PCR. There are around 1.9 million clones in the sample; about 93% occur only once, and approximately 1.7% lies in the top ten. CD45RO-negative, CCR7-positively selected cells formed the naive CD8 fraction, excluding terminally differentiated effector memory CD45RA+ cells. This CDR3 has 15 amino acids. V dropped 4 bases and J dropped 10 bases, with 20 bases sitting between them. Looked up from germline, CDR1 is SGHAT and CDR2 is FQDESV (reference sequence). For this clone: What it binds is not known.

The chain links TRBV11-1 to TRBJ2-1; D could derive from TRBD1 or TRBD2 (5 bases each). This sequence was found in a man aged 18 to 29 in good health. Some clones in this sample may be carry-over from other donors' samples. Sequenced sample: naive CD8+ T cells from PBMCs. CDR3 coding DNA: TGTGCCAGCAGCTCCTACGGGACGCCCCAGCGCGAGCAGTTCTTC. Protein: CASSSYGTPQREQFF.